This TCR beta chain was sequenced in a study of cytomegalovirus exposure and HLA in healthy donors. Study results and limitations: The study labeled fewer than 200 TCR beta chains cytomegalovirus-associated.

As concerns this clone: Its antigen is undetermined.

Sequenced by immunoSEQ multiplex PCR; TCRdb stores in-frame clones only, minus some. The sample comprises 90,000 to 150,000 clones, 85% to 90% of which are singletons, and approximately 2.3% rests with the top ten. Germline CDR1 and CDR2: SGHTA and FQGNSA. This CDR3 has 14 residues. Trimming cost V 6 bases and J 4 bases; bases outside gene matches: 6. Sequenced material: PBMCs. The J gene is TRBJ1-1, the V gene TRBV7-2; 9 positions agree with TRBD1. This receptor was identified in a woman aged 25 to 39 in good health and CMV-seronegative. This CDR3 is CASSSQGALTEAFF. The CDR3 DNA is TGTGCCAGCAGTTCACAGGGGGCCCTCACTGAAGCTTTCTTT.